This T cell receptor beta chain is drawn from a study of T cells in Graves' hyperthyroidism and ophthalmopathy. About the research overall: Peripheral blood collection took place at initial diagnosis, before any treatment.

Each ophthalmopathy patient scored at least 3 on the Clinical Activity Score and at least 4 on NOSPECS grade, with duration under 3 months. The CDR3 is 19 amino acids. Germline values: CDR1 MDHEN, CDR2 SYDVKM. Notes on the study in general: Blood also carried most thyroid clonotypes expanded above 0.001. Ophthalmopathy got predicted by the model a median roughly 6.1 months before its onset.

RNA transcripts yielded amplified TCR beta CDR3 regions. Researchers ran a first-round RT-PCR on the TCR CDR3 using the HTBI primer set. TCRdb reanalysed the multiplex PCR reads using MiXCR and keeps one entry per CDR3 protein. This table holds around 500,000 distinct CDR3 sequences, 20% to 25% found once. Points on this clonotype: Its antigen is unidentified. One end of the junction varies from germline; a read error may be responsible.

This clonotype originated in a woman aged 65 to 85 with Graves' ophthalmopathy. The sequencing input was blood. V usage is TRBV28 and J usage is TRBJ2-2, with 13 positions matching TRBD2. In DNA, the CDR3 is TGTGCCAGCGGTTTCCCACAACTTACTAGCGGGAGGGCGACCGGGGAGCTGTTTTTT. This gives the protein CASGFPQLTSGRATGELFF.